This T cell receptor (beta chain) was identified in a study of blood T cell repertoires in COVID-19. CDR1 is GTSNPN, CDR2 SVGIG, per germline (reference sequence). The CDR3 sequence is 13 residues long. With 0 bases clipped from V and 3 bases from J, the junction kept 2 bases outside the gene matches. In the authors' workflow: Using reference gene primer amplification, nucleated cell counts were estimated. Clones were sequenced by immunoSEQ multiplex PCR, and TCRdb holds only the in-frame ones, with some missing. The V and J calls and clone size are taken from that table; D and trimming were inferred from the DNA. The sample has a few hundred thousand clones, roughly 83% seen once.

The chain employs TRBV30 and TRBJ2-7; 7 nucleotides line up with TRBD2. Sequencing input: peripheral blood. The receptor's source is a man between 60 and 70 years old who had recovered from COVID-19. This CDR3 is CAWSVRGDYEQYF. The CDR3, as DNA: TGTGCCTGGAGTGTACGGGGGGACTACGAGCAGTACTTC.